These 13 T cell receptor beta chains originate from one sample sequenced in a study of T cells in Graves' hyperthyroidism and ophthalmopathy. RNA transcripts served as the template for amplifying TCR beta CDR3 regions. First-round RT-PCR targeting the TCR CDR3 was performed with the HTBI primer set. TCRdb analysed the multiplex PCR reads with MiXCR anew, one entry per CDR3 protein. The data contain around 580,000 distinct CDR3 sequences, approximately 44% of them seen just once; the ten biggest clones take up more than 7.5%. The source material was peripheral blood or thyroid tissue (not recorded which). All receptors come from a woman younger than 30 with Graves' hyperthyroidism.

This clonotype was detected ten times or more. The CDR3 bases are TGCAGTGCTCGTCCGCCGGGACTAGCGGACGAGCAGTACTTC. Translating gives CSARPPGLADEQYF. The V and J genes are TRBV20-1 and TRBJ2-7, with 11 bases that match TRBD2. Germline CDR1 DFQATT, CDR2 SNEGSKA (reference sequence). J gave up 5 bases and V 5 bases, and 8 bases lay outside the gene matches. The CDR3 spans 14 residues.

This rearrangement joins TRBV24-1 to TRBJ2-7; 7 bases map to TRBD1. This CDR3 comprises 14 residues. V gave up 4 bases and J gave up 5 bases; unmatched junction bases: 7. Germline-derived CDR1 and CDR2 are KGHDR and SFDVKD. CDR3 coding DNA: TGTGCCACCAGTGACGAGACAGGGTTGAACGAGCAGTACTTC. Protein sequence: CATSDETGLNEQYF.

The CDR3 loop reads CASSVKGKSGNTIYF. In DNA form, the CDR3 reads TGTGCCAGCAGCGTTAAGGGGAAGTCTGGAAACACCATATATTTT. J is TRBJ1-3 and V is TRBV2; a possible D gene is TRBD1 (5 bases). Trimming left V 6 bases short and J 1 base short, with 13 bases between. The CDR3 is made up of 15 amino acids. CDR1 SNHLY and CDR2 FYNNEI come from the germline V gene.

This clonotype was observed many times. This sequence joins TRBV25-1 and TRBJ1-2; the match to TRBD1 covers 11 bases. CDR1 and CDR2 (germline): MGHDK, SYGVNS. CDR3 size: 14 residues. Germline trimming cut 6 bases from V and 3 bases from J; bases unmatched to any gene: 3. In nucleotides, the CDR3 is TGTGCCAGCAGGGACAGGGGGCACGACTATGGCTACACCTTC. Its protein is CASRDRGHDYGYTF.

The rearrangement links TRBV10-3 to TRBJ1-1, with a weak D call TRBD1 (6 bases). CDR1 and CDR2 (germline): ENHRY, SYGVKD. Trimming left V 2 bases short and J 8 bases short, with 15 bases between. This CDR3 spans 14 amino acids. The CDR3: CAISEPPGVEEAFF. The CDR3 nucleotides are TGTGCCATCAGTGAGCCCCCAGGGGTCGAAGAAGCTTTCTTT.

Only one count was recorded for this clonotype. The junction departs from germline at one end; a sequencing error may be responsible. J is TRBJ2-5 and V is TRBV20-1, with D perhaps TRBD1 or TRBD2 (5 bases each). Germline CDR1 reads DFQATT; CDR2 reads SNEGSKA (reference sequence). The CDR3 length is 10 residues. CDR3 in amino acids: CSAREGTQNF. The CDR3 nucleotides are TGCAGTGCTAGAGAGGGGACCCAGAACTTC.

V gene TRBV11-2 combines with J gene TRBJ2-5; possibly TRBD1 for D (6 bases). Germline CDR1 SGHAT, CDR2 FQNNGV. The CDR3 totals 11 residues. Trimming pared 5 bases from V and 7 bases from J, leaving 8 bases between. The DNA for the CDR3 is TGTGCCAGCAGCGAGACAGGGACCCAGTACTTC. This encodes CASSETGTQYF.

This clonotype has ten or more counts. The gene calls are TRBV7-8 and TRBJ1-1; D is ambiguous. Trimming pared 0 bases from V and 8 bases from J, leaving 16 bases between. From germline, CDR1 is SGHVS and CDR2 FQNEAQ. The CDR3 covers 15 residues. The CDR3 DNA is TGTGCCAGCAGCTTAGCGCGTGGTGCTGATCGGGAAGCTTTCTTT. It translates to CASSLARGADREAFF.

This clonotype showed up many times. The V gene is TRBV6-5, the J gene TRBJ1-1, with 11 bases that match TRBD1. The CDR3 contains 14 residues. Germline V lookup: CDR1 MNHEY, CDR2 SVGAGI. Losses at the gene ends were 4 bases for V and 4 bases for J; bases not matched to a gene: 2. CDR3 sequence (DNA): TGTGCCAGCAGTTTCGGACAGGGGGCCACTGAAGCTTTCTTT. Protein: CASSFGQGATEAFF.

The chain recombines TRBV7-2 with TRBJ2-7; TRBD2 matches at 12 bases. The J call may not be correct, given that the DNA end is closer to TRBJ2-1. The CDR3 covers 15 residues. Germline assignment: CDR1 SGHTA and CDR2 FQGNSA. The CDR3 is CASSSRLAGVVEQFF. DNA of the CDR3: TGTGCCAGCAGCTCGAGACTAGCGGGAGTCGTCGAGCAGTTCTTC.

This clonotype was recorded only once. V is TRBV14 and J is TRBJ1-1, with TRBD1 matching over 12 bases. CDR1 and CDR2 (germline): SGHDN, FVKESK. This CDR3 region has 17 residues. Losses at the gene ends were 3 bases for V and 10 bases for J; bases not matched to a gene: 15. For the CDR3, the DNA is TGTGCCAGCAGCCATCTTCCGGGACAGGGGGCGTTGTTACGAGCTTTCTTT. The encoded protein is CASSHLPGQGALLRAFF.

The table lists this clonotype with many counts. This rearrangement joins TRBV7-9 to TRBJ1-1, with D maybe TRBD1 (6 bases). CDR3 size: 14 residues. Trimming cost V 5 bases and J 0 bases, with 10 bases left between them. Germline V gene lookup returns CDR1 SEHNR and CDR2 FQNEAQ (reference sequence). The CDR3 nucleotides are TGTGCCAGCAGCCGTACAGGGATGAACACTGAAGCTTTCTTT. Protein sequence: CASSRTGMNTEAFF.

This clonotype has a count of ten or more. The rearrangement links TRBV9 to TRBJ1-3; D is uncertain. The germline CDR1 and CDR2 sequences are SGDLS and YYNGEE. The CDR3 covers 15 residues. The V gene lost 2 bases and the J gene lost 2 bases, with 11 bases spanning the gap. CDR3 residues: CASSVGGSPGNTIYF. CDR3 nucleotides: TGTGCCAGCAGCGTCGGCGGTTCACCTGGAAACACCATATATTTT.